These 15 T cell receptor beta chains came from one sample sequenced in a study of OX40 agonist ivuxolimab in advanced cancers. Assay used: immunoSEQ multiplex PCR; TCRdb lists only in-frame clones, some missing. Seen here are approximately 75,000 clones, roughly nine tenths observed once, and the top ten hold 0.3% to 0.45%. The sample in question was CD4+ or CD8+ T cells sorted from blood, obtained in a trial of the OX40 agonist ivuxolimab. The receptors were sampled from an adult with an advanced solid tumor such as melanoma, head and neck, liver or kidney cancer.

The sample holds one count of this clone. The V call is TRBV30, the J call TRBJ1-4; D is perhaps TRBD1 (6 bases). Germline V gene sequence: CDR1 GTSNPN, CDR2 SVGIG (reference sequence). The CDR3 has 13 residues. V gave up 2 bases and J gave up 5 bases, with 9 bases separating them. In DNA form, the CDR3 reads TGTGCCTGGAGTACCAGGGGAAATGAAAAACTGTTTTTT. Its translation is CAWSTRGNEKLFF. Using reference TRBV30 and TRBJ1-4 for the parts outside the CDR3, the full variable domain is SQTIHQWPATLVQPVGSPLSLECTVEGTSNPNLYWYRQAAGRGLQLLFYSVGIGQISSEVPQNLSASRPQDRQFILSSKKLLLSDSGFYLCAWSTRGNEKLFFGSGTQLSVL.

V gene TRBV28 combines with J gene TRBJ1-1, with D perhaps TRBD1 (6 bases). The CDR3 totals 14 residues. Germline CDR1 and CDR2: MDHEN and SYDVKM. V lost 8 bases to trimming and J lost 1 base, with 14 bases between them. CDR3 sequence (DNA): TGTGCCAGCCGCCAAACAGGGCCGAACACTGAAGCTTTCTTT. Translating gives CASRQTGPNTEAFF.

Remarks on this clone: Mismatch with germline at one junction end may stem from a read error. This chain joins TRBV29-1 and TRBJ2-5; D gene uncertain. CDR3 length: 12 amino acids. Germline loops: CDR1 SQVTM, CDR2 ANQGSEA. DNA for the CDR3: TGCAGCGTTGAATCCGGGTCAGAGTCCCAGTACTTC. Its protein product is CSVESGSESQYF.

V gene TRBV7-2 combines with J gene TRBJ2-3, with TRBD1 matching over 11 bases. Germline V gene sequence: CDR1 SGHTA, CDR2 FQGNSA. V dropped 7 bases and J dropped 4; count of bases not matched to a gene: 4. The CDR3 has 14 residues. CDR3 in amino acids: CASNGQGAADTQYF. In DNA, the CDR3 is TGTGCCAGCAATGGACAGGGGGCTGCAGATACGCAGTATTTT.

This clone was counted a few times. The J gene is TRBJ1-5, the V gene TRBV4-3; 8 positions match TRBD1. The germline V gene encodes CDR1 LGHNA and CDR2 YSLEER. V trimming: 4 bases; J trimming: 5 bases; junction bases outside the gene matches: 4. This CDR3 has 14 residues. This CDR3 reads CASSPGTGYQPQHF. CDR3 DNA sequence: TGCGCCAGCAGCCCCGGGACAGGTTATCAGCCCCAGCATTTT.

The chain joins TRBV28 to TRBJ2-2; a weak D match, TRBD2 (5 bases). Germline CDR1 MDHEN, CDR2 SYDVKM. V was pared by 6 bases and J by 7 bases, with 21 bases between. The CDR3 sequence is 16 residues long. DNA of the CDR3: TGTGCCAGCAGATCCCCTGCCCCTAGTGAGGGCGGGGAGCTGTTTTTT. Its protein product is CASRSPAPSEGGELFF. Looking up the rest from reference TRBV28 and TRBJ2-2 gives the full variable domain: DVKVTQSSRYLVKRTGEKVFLECVQDMDHENMFWYRQDPGLGLRLIYFSYDVKMKEKGDIPEGYSVSREKKERFSLILESASTNQTSMYLCASRSPAPSEGGELFFGEGSRLTVL.

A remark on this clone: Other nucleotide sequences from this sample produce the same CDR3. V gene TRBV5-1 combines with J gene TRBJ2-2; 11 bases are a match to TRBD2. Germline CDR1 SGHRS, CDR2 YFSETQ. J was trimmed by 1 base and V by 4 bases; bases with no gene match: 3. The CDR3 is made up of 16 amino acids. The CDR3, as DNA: TGCGCCAGCAGCCCCCTAGCGGGGGGGAACACCGGGGAGCTGTTTTTT. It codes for CASSPLAGGNTGELFF.

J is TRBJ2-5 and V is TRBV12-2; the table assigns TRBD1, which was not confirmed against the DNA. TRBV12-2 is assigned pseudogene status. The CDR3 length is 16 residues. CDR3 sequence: CASRKNRPSIQETQYF. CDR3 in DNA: TGTGCAAGTCGAAAAAACAGGCCATCAATACAAGAGACCCAGTACTTC.

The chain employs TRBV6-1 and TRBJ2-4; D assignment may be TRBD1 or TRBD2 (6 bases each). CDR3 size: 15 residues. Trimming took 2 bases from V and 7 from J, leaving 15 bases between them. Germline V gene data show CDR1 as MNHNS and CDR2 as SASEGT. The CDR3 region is CASSEPRRGLNIQYF. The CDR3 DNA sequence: TGTGCCAGCAGTGAACCTAGGAGGGGGTTGAACATTCAGTACTTC.

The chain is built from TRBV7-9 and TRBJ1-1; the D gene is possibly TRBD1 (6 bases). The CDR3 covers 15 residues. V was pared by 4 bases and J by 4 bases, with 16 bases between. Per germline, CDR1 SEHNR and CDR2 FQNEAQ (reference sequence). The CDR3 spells CASSSQSTGTTEAFF. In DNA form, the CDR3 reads TGTGCCAGCAGCTCACAATCTACAGGGACCACTGAAGCTTTCTTT.

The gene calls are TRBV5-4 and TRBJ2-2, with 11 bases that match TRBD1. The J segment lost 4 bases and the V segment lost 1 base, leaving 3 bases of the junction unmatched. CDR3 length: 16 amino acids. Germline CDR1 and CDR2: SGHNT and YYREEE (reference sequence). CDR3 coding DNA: TGTGCCAGCAGCTTGTTTGGGACAGGGGGCACCGGGGAGCTGTTTTTT. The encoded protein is CASSLFGTGGTGELFF. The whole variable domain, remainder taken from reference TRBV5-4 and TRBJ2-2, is ETGVTQSPTHLIKTRGQQVTLRCSSQSGHNTVSWYQQALGQGPQFIFQYYREEENGRGNFPPRFSGLQFPNYSSELNVNALELDDSALYLCASSLFGTGGTGELFFGEGSRLTVL.

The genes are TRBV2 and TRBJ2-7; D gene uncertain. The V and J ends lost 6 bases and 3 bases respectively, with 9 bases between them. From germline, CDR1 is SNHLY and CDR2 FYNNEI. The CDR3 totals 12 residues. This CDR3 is CASRVNSYEQYF. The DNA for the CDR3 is TGTGCCAGCAGGGTAAATAGCTACGAGCAGTACTTC.

CDR3 nucleotides: TGCAGCGTTATTAGACAGACAGATACGCAGTATTTT. It codes for CSVIRQTDTQYF. V gene TRBV29-1 combines with J gene TRBJ2-3; perhaps TRBD1 as D (5 bases). The V gene lost 5 bases and the J gene lost 3 bases, with 9 bases spanning the gap. This CDR3 is 12 amino acids long. Germline-derived CDR1 and CDR2 are SQVTM and ANQGSEA.

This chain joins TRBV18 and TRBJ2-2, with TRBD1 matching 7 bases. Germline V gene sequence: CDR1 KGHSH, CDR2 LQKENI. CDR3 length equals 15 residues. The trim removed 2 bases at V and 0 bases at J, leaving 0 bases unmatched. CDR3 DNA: TGTGCCAGCTCACCAGGGACAGCGAACACCGGGGAGCTGTTTTTT. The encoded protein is CASSPGTANTGELFF.

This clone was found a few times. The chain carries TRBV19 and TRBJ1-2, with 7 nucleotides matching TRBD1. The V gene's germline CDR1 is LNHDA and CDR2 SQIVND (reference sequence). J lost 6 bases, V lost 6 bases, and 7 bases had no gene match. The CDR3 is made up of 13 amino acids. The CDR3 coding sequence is TGTGCCAGTAGACTCGGGACAGCCAATGGCTACACCTTC. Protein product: CASRLGTANGYTF. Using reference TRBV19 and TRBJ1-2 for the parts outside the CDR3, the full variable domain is DGGITQSPKYLFRKEGQNVTLSCEQNLNHDAMYWYRQDPGQGLRLIYYSQIVNDFQKGDIAEGYSVSREKKESFPLTVTSAQKNPTAFYLCASRLGTANGYTFGSGTRLTVV.